The 12 T cell receptor beta chains below were found in one sample sequenced in a study of CD8 T cells in ankylosing spondylitis. TCRdb redid the calling of the 5' RACE reads with MiXCR, one entry per CDR3 protein. The sample has 150,000 to 250,000 distinct CDR3 sequences; roughly 13% are singletons. The specimen sequenced was blood, either unsorted or a sorted T cell fraction (not recorded which). The origin of the receptors is a male donor with ankylosing spondylitis or in good health (not recorded which).

This chain connects TRBV15 to TRBJ1-2; D remains ambiguous. The V and J ends lost 0 bases and 8 bases respectively, with 7 bases between them. This CDR3 region has 12 residues. CDR1 LNHNV and CDR2 YYDKDF come from the germline V gene (reference sequence). CDR3 in DNA: TGTGCCACCAGCAGAGACGGAGGCGGCTACACCTTC. Amino acids: CATSRDGGGYTF.

The rearrangement links TRBV4-2 to TRBJ2-1, with D unresolved. The CDR3 length is 17 residues. The V gene lost 0 bases and the J gene lost 4 bases, with 16 bases spanning the gap. Germline assignment: CDR1 LGHNA and CDR2 YNFKEQ. The CDR3: CASSQDQVYGQYNEQFF. In DNA, the CDR3 is TGTGCCAGCAGCCAAGATCAGGTATACGGGCAATACAATGAGCAGTTCTTC.

The chain carries TRBV20-1 and TRBJ2-1, with D perhaps matching TRBD2 (6 bases). Germline V gene data show CDR1 as DFQATT and CDR2 as SNEGSKA (reference sequence). CDR3 size: 18 residues. With 0 bases removed from V and 8 bases from J, the gap between germline ends came to 26 bases. In nucleotides, the CDR3 is TGCAGTGCTAGAGATTGGGGAGGCGCTCAGGGCACCGGCTATGAGCAGTTCTTC. Amino acids: CSARDWGGAQGTGYEQFF.

This clonotype was counted a few times. The chain carries TRBV6-1 and TRBJ2-7; TRBD2 matches at 7 bases. CDR3 length: 15 residues. V was clipped by 6 bases and J by 5 bases; unmatched bases: 13. The germline V gene has CDR1 MNHNS and CDR2 SASEGT. DNA for the CDR3: TGTGCCAGCAGCCCGTTCGGCGGGAGTAGTGACGAGCAGTACTTC. Translated, it gives CASSPFGGSSDEQYF.

The chain has TRBV14 and TRBJ2-5; D is unclear. The CDR3 sequence is 16 residues long. Trimming removed 0 bases from V and 4 bases from J, with 15 bases in between. The V gene's germline CDR1 is SGHDN and CDR2 FVKESK. CDR3 nucleotide sequence: TGTGCCAGCAGCCAAGACTGGAAAAGCGTTGGAGAGACCCAGTACTTC. Translated, it gives CASSQDWKSVGETQYF.

This clonotype was counted ten times or more. The V gene is TRBV7-8, the J gene TRBJ2-3, with no clear D. Trimming took off 4 bases at V and 0 bases at J, with 5 bases between the two ends. The CDR3 contains 13 residues. Germline CDR1 reads SGHVS; CDR2 reads FQNEAQ. CDR3 DNA: TGTGCCAGCAGCTCGCCTAGCACAGATACGCAGTATTTT. Its protein product is CASSSPSTDTQYF.

Only a few counts were recorded for this clonotype. The rearrangement uses TRBV27 and TRBJ1-1, with TRBD1 identical over 8 bases. This CDR3 is built from 15 residues. The germline V gene encodes CDR1 MNHEY and CDR2 SMNVEV (reference sequence). V was pared by 5 bases and J by 0 bases, with 5 bases of the junction left unmatched. The CDR3 nucleotides are TGTGCCAGCAGTCTCACAGGGGGGTTGAACACTGAAGCTTTCTTT. Translated: CASSLTGGLNTEAFF.

The rearrangement joins TRBV13 to TRBJ2-1, with D unclear. Germline CDR1 is PRHDT and CDR2 is FYEKMQ (reference sequence). CDR3 length: 13 residues. Trimming cost V 5 bases and J 7 bases, with 12 bases left between them. The CDR3 DNA is TGTGCCAGCAGCCCAGTTATACCTAATGAGCAGTTCTTC. Its translation is CASSPVIPNEQFF.

This clonotype was counted between two and nine times. The rearrangement links TRBV12-3 or TRBV12-4 to TRBJ1-1, with D uncertain. CDR3 length equals 13 residues. Trimming took off 7 bases at V and 0 bases at J, with 9 bases between the two ends. DNA of the CDR3: TGTGCCAGCACTGAGAACTTGAACACTGAAGCTTTCTTT. It translates to CASTENLNTEAFF.

This clonotype has more than one count but fewer than ten. V and J are TRBV20-1 and TRBJ2-1; a possible D gene is TRBD2 (6 bases). The CDR3 contains 14 residues. CDR1 DFQATT and CDR2 SNEGSKA come from the germline V gene (reference sequence). The V end lost 3 bases, the J end lost 4 bases, and 13 bases lay between the germline ends. This CDR3 reads CSASWEVGYNEQFF. The CDR3 DNA follows: TGCAGTGCTAGTTGGGAGGTGGGGTACAATGAGCAGTTCTTC.

This clonotype was seen a few times. The CDR3 loop is CASSPGGTRVTGELFF. CDR3 coding DNA: TGTGCCAGCAGCCCAGGAGGGACTAGGGTGACCGGGGAGCTGTTTTTT. This sequence joins TRBV11-2 and TRBJ2-2; the match to TRBD2 covers 8 bases. This CDR3 spans 16 amino acids. V was pared by 5 bases and J by 5 bases, with 10 bases of the junction left unmatched. Germline loops: CDR1 SGHAT, CDR2 FQNNGV.

This clonotype was recorded many times. The V call is TRBV12-3 or TRBV12-4, the J call TRBJ1-2; TRBD1 is a possible D gene (6 bases). The CDR3 length is 15 residues. Trimming took 5 bases from V and 4 from J, leaving 17 bases between them. CDR3 sequence (DNA): TGTGCCAGCAGTCTTGGGTCGGGGGCTAGCTATGGCTACACCTTC. This encodes CASSLGSGASYGYTF.